This T cell receptor beta chain originates from a study of cytomegalovirus exposure and HLA in healthy donors. Study-wide points: Across donors, presence/absence analyses took sequencing depth to be roughly uniform.

The primer mix had 60 Vbeta and 13 Jbeta primers. Profiled with immunoSEQ multiplex PCR; TCRdb holds only in-frame clones, not every one. The data contain 150,000 to 200,000 clones, 76% of them singletons. Germline CDR1 GTSNPN, CDR2 SVGIG (reference sequence). Trimming removed 0 bases from V and 0 bases from J, with 9 bases in between. The CDR3 has 15 amino acids. As regards this clone: Its antigen is unidentified.

The source of this sequence is a female donor in good health and CMV-seronegative. V usage is TRBV30 and J usage is TRBJ1-3; D remains ambiguous. Sequences were obtained from PBMCs. The CDR3 DNA reads as TGTGCCTGGAGTGTAGGCGGGCTCTCTGGAAACACCATATATTTT. It specifies CAWSVGGLSGNTIYF.